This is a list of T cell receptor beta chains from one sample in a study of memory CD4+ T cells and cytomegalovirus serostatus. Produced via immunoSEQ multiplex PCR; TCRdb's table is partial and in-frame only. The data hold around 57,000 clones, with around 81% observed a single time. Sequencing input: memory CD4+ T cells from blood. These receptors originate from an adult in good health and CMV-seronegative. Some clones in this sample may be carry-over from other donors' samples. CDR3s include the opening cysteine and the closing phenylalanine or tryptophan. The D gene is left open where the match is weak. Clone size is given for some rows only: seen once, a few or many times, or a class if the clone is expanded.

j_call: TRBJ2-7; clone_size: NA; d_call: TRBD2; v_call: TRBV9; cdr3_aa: CASSVGLAGTGSYEQYF; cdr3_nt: TGTGCCAGCAGCGTGGGACTAGCGGGAACGGGTTCCTACGAGCAGTACTTC
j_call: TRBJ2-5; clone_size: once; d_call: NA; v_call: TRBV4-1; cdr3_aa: CASSRQTRNQETQYF; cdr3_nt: TGCGCCAGCAGCCGCCAGACTAGGAACCAAGAGACCCAGTACTTC
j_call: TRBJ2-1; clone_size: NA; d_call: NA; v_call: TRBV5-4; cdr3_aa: CASSLTPLNEQFF; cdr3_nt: TGTGCCAGCAGCTTGACACCCCTCAATGAGCAGTTCTTC
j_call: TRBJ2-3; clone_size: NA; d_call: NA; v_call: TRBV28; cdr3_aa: CASRTGHGDTQYF; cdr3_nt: TGTGCCAGCAGGACCGGACATGGAGATACGCAGTATTTT
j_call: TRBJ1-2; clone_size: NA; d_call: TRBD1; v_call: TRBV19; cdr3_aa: CASSGYRGRTSGYGYTF; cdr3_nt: TGTGCCAGTAGTGGATACAGGGGGCGCACTTCGGGCTATGGCTACACCTTC
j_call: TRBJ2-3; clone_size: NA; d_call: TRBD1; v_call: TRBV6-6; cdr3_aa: CASSYSTGGGADTQYF; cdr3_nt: TGTGCCAGCAGTTACTCAACAGGGGGCGGCGCAGATACGCAGTATTTT
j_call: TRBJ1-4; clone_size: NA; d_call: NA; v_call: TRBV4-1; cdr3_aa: CASSQFHVMVRLATNEKLFF; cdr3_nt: TGCGCCAGCAGCCAATTCCATGTCATGGTCAGACTAGCAACTAATGAAAAACTGTTTTTT
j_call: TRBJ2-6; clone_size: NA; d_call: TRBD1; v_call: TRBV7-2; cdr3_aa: CASSPTGSGANVLTF; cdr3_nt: TGTGCCAGCAGCCCGACAGGGTCCGGGGCCAACGTCCTGACTTTC
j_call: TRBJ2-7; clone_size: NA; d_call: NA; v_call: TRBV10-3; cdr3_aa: CAISNTGASYEQYF; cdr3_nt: TGTGCCATCAGCAATACCGGGGCCTCCTACGAGCAGTACTTC
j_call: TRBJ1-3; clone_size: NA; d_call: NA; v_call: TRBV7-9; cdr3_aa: CASTSTVISGNTIYF; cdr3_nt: TGTGCCAGCACCTCTACAGTGATCTCTGGAAACACCATATATTTT
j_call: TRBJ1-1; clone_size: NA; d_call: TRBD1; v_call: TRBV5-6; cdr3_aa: CASKTGVGSNTEAFF; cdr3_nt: TGTGCCAGCAAGACAGGGGTGGGGTCGAACACTGAAGCTTTCTTT
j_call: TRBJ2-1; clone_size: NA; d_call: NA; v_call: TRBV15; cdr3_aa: CATSRLSSWLGANEQFF; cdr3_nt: TGTGCCACCAGCAGATTGTCGTCTTGGCTAGGAGCCAATGAGCAGTTCTTC
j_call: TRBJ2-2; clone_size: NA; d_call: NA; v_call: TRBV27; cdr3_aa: CASSYIHRGTGELFF; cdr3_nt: TGTGCCAGCAGTTATATTCATCGGGGAACCGGGGAGCTGTTTTTT
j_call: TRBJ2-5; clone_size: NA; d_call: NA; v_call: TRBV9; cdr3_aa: CASSASPGETQYF; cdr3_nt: TGTGCCAGCAGCGCCTCCCCTGGGGAGACCCAGTACTTC
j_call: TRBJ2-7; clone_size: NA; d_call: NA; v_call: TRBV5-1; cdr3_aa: CASSLWGVNYEQYF; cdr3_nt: TGCGCCAGCAGCTTGTGGGGGGTTAACTACGAGCAGTACTTC
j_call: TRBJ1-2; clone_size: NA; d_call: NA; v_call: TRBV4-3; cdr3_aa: CASSQDGIQGNYNGYTF; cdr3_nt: TGCGCCAGCAGCCAAGACGGGATTCAGGGAAATTACAATGGCTACACCTTC
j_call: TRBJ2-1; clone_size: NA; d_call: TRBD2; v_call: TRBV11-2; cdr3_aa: CASSLVGTSGGLDNEQFF; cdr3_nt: TGTGCCAGCAGCCTAGTAGGGACTAGCGGGGGTCTGGACAATGAGCAGTTCTTC